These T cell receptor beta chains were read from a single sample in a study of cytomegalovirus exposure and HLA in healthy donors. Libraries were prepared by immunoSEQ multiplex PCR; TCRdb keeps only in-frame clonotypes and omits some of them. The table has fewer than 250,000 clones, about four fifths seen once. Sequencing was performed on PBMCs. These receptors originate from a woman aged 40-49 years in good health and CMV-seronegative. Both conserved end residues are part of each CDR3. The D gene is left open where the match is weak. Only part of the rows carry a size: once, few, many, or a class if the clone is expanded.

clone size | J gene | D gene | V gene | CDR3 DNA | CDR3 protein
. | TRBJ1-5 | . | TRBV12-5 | TGTGCTAGTGGTTCCGGAGGGATGGCCAATCAGCCCCAGCATTTT | CASGSGGMANQPQHF
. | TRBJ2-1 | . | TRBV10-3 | TGTGCCATCAGTGAGTCAATCACTGGTACAGGACCTGAGACGAATGAGCAGTTCTTC | CAISESITGTGPETNEQFF
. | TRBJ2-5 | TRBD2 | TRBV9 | TGTGCCAGCAGCGTAGCAGCGGGGTCAATTGCGGAGACCCAGTACTTC | CASSVAAGSIAETQYF
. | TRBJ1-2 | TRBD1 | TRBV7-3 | TGTGCCAGCAGCTTAACAGGGACAGACTATGGCTACACCTTC | CASSLTGTDYGYTF
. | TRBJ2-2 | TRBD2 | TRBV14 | TGTGCCAGCAGCCTCGGGACTACGAACACCGGGGAGCTGTTTTTT | CASSLGTTNTGELFF
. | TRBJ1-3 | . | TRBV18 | TGTGCCAGCTCACCCGTCCAGGGGCGAGCAGGAGACACCATATATTTT | CASSPVQGRAGDTIYF
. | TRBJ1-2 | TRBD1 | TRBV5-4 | TGTGCCAGCAGCTTAGAGGGGGCTCGAGGGTATGGCTACACCTTC | CASSLEGARGYGYTF
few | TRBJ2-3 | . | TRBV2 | TGTGCCAGCAGTGATGGTGGGGAGTTGGGTTATACGCAGTATTTT | CASSDGGELGYTQYF
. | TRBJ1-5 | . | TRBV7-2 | TGTGCCAGCAGCTTAGCGGGCAGGGGCGGGAGCAGCAATCAGCCCCAGCATTTT | CASSLAGRGGSSNQPQHF
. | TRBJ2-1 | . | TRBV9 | TGTGCCAGCAGCGTAGCCAGCAATGAGCAGTTCTTC | CASSVASNEQFF
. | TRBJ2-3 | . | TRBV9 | TGTGCCAGCAGCGTAGCGGATGGGGGGACAGTAACGCAGTATTTT | CASSVADGGTVTQYF
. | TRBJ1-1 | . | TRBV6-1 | TGTGCCACCAAAACGAAGACAGGGAACACTGAAGCTTTCTTT | CATKTKTGNTEAFF
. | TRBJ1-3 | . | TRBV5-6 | TGTGCCAGCAGCTTCAACAGAAACACCATATATTTT | CASSFNRNTIYF
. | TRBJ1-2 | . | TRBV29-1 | TGCAGCGTTGGTGGCGACCGGGACTATGGCTACACCTTC | CSVGGDRDYGYTF
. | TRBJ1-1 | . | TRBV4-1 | TGCGCCAGCAGCCCGTCCGGGAACGAATACACTGAAGCTTTCTTT | CASSPSGNEYTEAFF
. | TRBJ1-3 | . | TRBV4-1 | TGCGCCAGCAGCCAACTCTTGGGGGGGAGCTCTGGAAACACCATATATTTT | CASSQLLGGSSGNTIYF
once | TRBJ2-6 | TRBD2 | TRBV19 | TGTGCCAGTACGAAACTAGCGGGCCTGTCTGGGGCCAACGTCCTGACTTTC | CASTKLAGLSGANVLTF
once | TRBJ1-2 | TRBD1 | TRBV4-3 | TGCGCCAGCAGCCAAGAGTCTGTCCGTGGACAGGGCCGGGGCTACACCTTC | CASSQESVRGQGRGYTF
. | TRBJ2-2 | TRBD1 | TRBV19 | TGTGCCAGTAGTATCTTAGGGCAGGGGGCGCCGAACACCGGGGAGCTGTTTTTT | CASSILGQGAPNTGELFF
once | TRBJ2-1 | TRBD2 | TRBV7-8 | TGTGCCAGCAGCCAGCGGGGGGAGCAGTTCTTC | CASSQRGEQFF
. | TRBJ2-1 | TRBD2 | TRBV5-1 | TGCGCCAGCAGCCCACTAGCGGGCCCCTACAATGAGCAGTTCTTC | CASSPLAGPYNEQFF
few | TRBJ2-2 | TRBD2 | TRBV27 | TGTGCCAGCTACTCTAGCGGGAGTAGCACCGGGGAGCTGTTTTTT | CASYSSGSSTGELFF
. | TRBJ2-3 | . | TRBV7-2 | TGTGCCAGCAGCCCCTCGGGCTTAGGGGGCACAGATACGCAGTATTTT | CASSPSGLGGTDTQYF
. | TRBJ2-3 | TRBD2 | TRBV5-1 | TGCGCCAGCAGCTTGAAAGGCGGGAGGGCCGGGACTAGCACAGATACGCAGTATTTT | CASSLKGGRAGTSTDTQYF
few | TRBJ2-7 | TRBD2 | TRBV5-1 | TGCGCCAGCAGCCCCGGGGGGACTCTCGGATTAATAGCAAGGGGAGACTTC | CASSPGGTLGLIARGDF
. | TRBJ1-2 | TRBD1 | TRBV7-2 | TGTGCCAGCAATCCAGGGGGCCGCTATGGCTACACCTTC | CASNPGGRYGYTF
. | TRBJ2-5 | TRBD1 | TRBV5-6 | TGTGCCAGCACCTGGGGGTCGACAGGGGGCGGAAAGACCCAGTACTTC | CASTWGSTGGGKTQYF
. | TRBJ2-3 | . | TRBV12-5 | TGTGCTAGTGGTTTGGTGTTAGGGGCCAACCGGGGCACAGATACGCAGTATTTT | CASGLVLGANRGTDTQYF
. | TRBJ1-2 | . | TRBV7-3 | TGTGCCAGCAGCCTAGGGGGGGCAGGCTACACCTTC | CASSLGGAGYTF
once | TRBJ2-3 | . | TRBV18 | TGTGCCAGCTCACCCGCACGGGAGACCGGGACGCAGTATTTT | CASSPARETGTQYF
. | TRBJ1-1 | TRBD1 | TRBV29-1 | TGCAGCGTTGGTGACAGGGGAGCCACTGAAGCTTTCTTT | CSVGDRGATEAFF
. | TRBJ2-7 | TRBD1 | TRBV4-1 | TGCGCCAGCAGCCGACGTCAGGACAGGCAATTGAACGAGCAGTACTTC | CASSRRQDRQLNEQYF
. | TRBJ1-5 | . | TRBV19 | TGTGCCAGTAGAGGAGGGGTCAATCAGCCCCAGCATTTT | CASRGGVNQPQHF